A selection of T cell receptor beta chains follows, all from one sample in a study of shared clonotypes between healthy human individuals. Libraries were prepared by immunoSEQ multiplex PCR; TCRdb keeps only in-frame clonotypes and omits some of them. Of 2 million to 3 million clones listed, 93% were seen once; the top ten hold 0.36%. Sequencing was performed on naive CD4+ T cells from PBMCs. The receptors originated from a man younger than 35 in good health. Some clones in this sample may be carry-over from other donors' samples. The CDR3 runs from the conserved cysteine through the conserved F or W. A D gene is named only where the DNA matches it firmly. The size of a clone is reported for some rows only, either as once, few or many, or as a class for expanded clones.

J: TRBJ2-7; V: TRBV6-5; D: NA; size: NA; DNA: TGTGCCAGCACTCGACCCGGGGGTAACTACGAGCAGTACTTC; CDR3: CASTRPGGNYEQYF
J: TRBJ1-6; V: TRBV7-2; D: NA; size: once; DNA: TGTGCCAGCAGCGTCCGGGACTCCCGCTCCTATAATTCACCCCTCCACTTT; CDR3: CASSVRDSRSYNSPLHF
J: TRBJ1-2; V: TRBV30; D: NA; size: NA; DNA: TGTGCCTGGGGGGTTTCTAACTATGGCTACACCTTC; CDR3: CAWGVSNYGYTF
J: TRBJ1-1; V: TRBV4-1; D: NA; size: NA; DNA: TGCGCCAGCAGCCCCGGGACGGGGAGCATGAACACTGAAGCTTTCTTT; CDR3: CASSPGTGSMNTEAFF
J: TRBJ2-7; V: TRBV27; D: TRBD1; size: NA; DNA: TGTGCCAGCAGTTTAGTATGGACAGGGGACCGCGAGCAGTACTTC; CDR3: CASSLVWTGDREQYF
J: TRBJ1-6; V: TRBV25-1; D: NA; size: NA; DNA: TGTGCCAGCAGTGAACCAGGGGCTAATTCACCCCTCCACTTT; CDR3: CASSEPGANSPLHF
J: TRBJ2-2; V: TRBV2; D: NA; size: NA; DNA: TGTGCCAGCAATCCCGGACAGAACACCGGGGAGCTGTTTTTT; CDR3: CASNPGQNTGELFF
J: TRBJ1-5; V: TRBV6-5; D: NA; size: NA; DNA: TGTGCCAGCAGTTACTCGGGTGGTAAGCCCCAGCATTTT; CDR3: CASSYSGGKPQHF
J: TRBJ2-7; V: TRBV11-2; D: NA; size: NA; DNA: TGTGCCAGCAGCTTAGGATCGTACGAGCAGTACTTC; CDR3: CASSLGSYEQYF
J: TRBJ2-7; V: TRBV10-3; D: TRBD1; size: NA; DNA: TGTGCCATCACTGGACAGGTCGGATACGAGCAGTACTTC; CDR3: CAITGQVGYEQYF
J: TRBJ2-2; V: TRBV11-3; D: TRBD2; size: NA; DNA: TGTGCCAGCAGCTTAGGCGGGAGTTTGTACACCGGGGAGCTGTTTTTT; CDR3: CASSLGGSLYTGELFF
J: TRBJ2-7; V: TRBV5-1; D: TRBD2; size: NA; DNA: TGCGCCAGCACCGACCGGACTAGCGGGAATTCCTACGAGCAGTACTTC; CDR3: CASTDRTSGNSYEQYF
J: TRBJ2-7; V: TRBV7-2; D: TRBD2; size: NA; DNA: TGTGCCAGCAGCTTCAATAGCGGGAGTAGGTACGAGCAGTACTTC; CDR3: CASSFNSGSRYEQYF
J: TRBJ2-7; V: TRBV11-3; D: NA; size: NA; DNA: TGTGCCAGCAGCTTAGATGGGACCTACGAGCAGTACTTC; CDR3: CASSLDGTYEQYF
J: TRBJ2-2; V: TRBV7-3; D: TRBD1; size: NA; DNA: TGTGCCAGCAGCCTTAGAGGGGGCGCGAACACCGGGGAGCTGTTTTTT; CDR3: CASSLRGGANTGELFF
J: TRBJ2-1; V: TRBV4-1; D: NA; size: NA; DNA: TGCGCCAGCAGCCAACGACCGGACAGACCCCGGGTTCTTGAGCAGTTCTTC; CDR3: CASSQRPDRPRVLEQFF
J: TRBJ1-3; V: TRBV10-1; D: NA; size: NA; DNA: TGCGCCAGCAGCCCACGCTCTGGAAACACCATATATTTT; CDR3: CASSPRSGNTIYF
J: TRBJ2-7; V: TRBV5-6; D: NA; size: NA; DNA: TGTGCCAGCAGCTTGACCCCCGGATCCTACGAGCAGTACTTC; CDR3: CASSLTPGSYEQYF
J: TRBJ1-5; V: TRBV6-6; D: NA; size: NA; DNA: TGTGCCAGCAGTTACAAACAGGGATCGAGCAATCAGCCCCAGCATTTT; CDR3: CASSYKQGSSNQPQHF
J: TRBJ2-1; V: TRBV6-4; D: TRBD2; size: once; DNA: TGTGCCAGCAGTGGGGGTGGCGGGAGCAGCTCCTACAATGAGCAGTTCTTC; CDR3: CASSGGGGSSSYNEQFF
J: TRBJ1-5; V: TRBV6-1; D: NA; size: NA; DNA: TGTGCCAGCAGTGAATATGGTCAGCCCCAGCATTTT; CDR3: CASSEYGQPQHF
J: TRBJ2-1; V: TRBV25-1; D: NA; size: NA; DNA: TGTGCCAGCAGCACCGACGTCTCCTACAATGAGCAGTTCTTC; CDR3: CASSTDVSYNEQFF
J: TRBJ2-5; V: TRBV28; D: TRBD1; size: NA; DNA: TGTGCCTCTAGACAGGGTGTCGGTCAGGAGACCCAGTACTTC; CDR3: CASRQGVGQETQYF
J: TRBJ1-1; V: TRBV6-1; D: NA; size: few; DNA: TGTGCCAGCAGTGACACTGTGAACACTGAAGCTTTCTTT; CDR3: CASSDTVNTEAFF
J: TRBJ2-7; V: TRBV4-1; D: NA; size: NA; DNA: TGCGCCAGCAGCCAAGATCTCGGCACACGCTCCGAGCAGTACTTC; CDR3: CASSQDLGTRSEQYF
J: TRBJ2-1; V: TRBV5-1; D: NA; size: once; DNA: TGCGCCAGCAGGTACCTAGGTGGCCAGGGGAGTGAGCAGTTCTTC; CDR3: CASRYLGGQGSEQFF
J: TRBJ2-3; V: TRBV6-5; D: NA; size: NA; DNA: TGTGCCAGCAGTTACTCGAGAAGCACAGATACGCAGTATTTT; CDR3: CASSYSRSTDTQYF
J: TRBJ2-1; V: TRBV7-7; D: NA; size: NA; DNA: TGTGCCAGCAGCTTGGAACAGCCCGCTGAGCAGTTCTTC; CDR3: CASSLEQPAEQFF
J: TRBJ1-4; V: TRBV6-1; D: NA; size: NA; DNA: TGTGCCAGCAGTGTTCAGGGGAAACTGTTTTTT; CDR3: CASSVQGKLFF
J: TRBJ2-6; V: TRBV29-1; D: TRBD1; size: NA; DNA: TGCAGCGTTGAAAACAGGGGAGCTGGGGCCAACGTCCTGACTTTC; CDR3: CSVENRGAGANVLTF
J: TRBJ2-1; V: TRBV29-1; D: TRBD2; size: NA; DNA: TGCAGCGCCGGACTAGCGGGGGGGTCCTACAATGAGCAGTTCTTC; CDR3: CSAGLAGGSYNEQFF
J: TRBJ2-4; V: TRBV7-9; D: TRBD2; size: once; DNA: TGTGCCAGCAGCTTAGCGCGGGAGGGCGCAGCCAAAAACATTCAGTACTTC; CDR3: CASSLAREGAAKNIQYF
J: TRBJ2-1; V: TRBV14; D: TRBD2; size: NA; DNA: TGTGCCAGCAGCCAAGCGGGAGGCCACAATGAGCAGTTCTTC; CDR3: CASSQAGGHNEQFF
J: TRBJ1-2; V: TRBV27; D: TRBD1; size: NA; DNA: TGTGCCAGCAGTCCCGGACAGGGGTTGGGGGGCTACACCTTC; CDR3: CASSPGQGLGGYTF
J: TRBJ1-1; V: TRBV29-1; D: NA; size: NA; DNA: TGCAGCGGGAGACAGCTCACTGAAGCTTTCTTT; CDR3: CSGRQLTEAFF
J: TRBJ2-1; V: TRBV27; D: NA; size: NA; DNA: TGTGCCAGCAGTTTATGGAATTTAGGGAGCTCCTACAATGAGCAGTTCTTC; CDR3: CASSLWNLGSSYNEQFF
J: TRBJ1-1; V: TRBV14; D: TRBD1; size: NA; DNA: TGTGCCAGCAGCCACTCTACGACAGGGTTCACTGAAGCTTTCTTT; CDR3: CASSHSTTGFTEAFF
J: TRBJ2-3; V: TRBV6-4; D: NA; size: NA; DNA: TGTGCCAGCAGTCCGGACCCTTCGGCCGCTACGCAGTATTTT; CDR3: CASSPDPSAATQYF
J: TRBJ1-3; V: TRBV2; D: NA; size: NA; DNA: TGTGCCAGCAGTCGCCGGGTCAACTCTGGAAACACCATATATTTT; CDR3: CASSRRVNSGNTIYF
J: TRBJ2-5; V: TRBV28; D: TRBD2; size: NA; DNA: TGTGCCAGCACTCACGCCGGGGCGGGAGGGCGGGGGACCCAGTACTTC; CDR3: CASTHAGAGGRGTQYF
J: TRBJ2-1; V: TRBV11-3; D: TRBD1; size: NA; DNA: TGTGCCAGCAGCTTAGAGGGACAGGGATACAATGAGCAGTTCTTC; CDR3: CASSLEGQGYNEQFF
J: TRBJ2-2; V: TRBV7-6; D: NA; size: NA; DNA: TGTGCCAGCAGCTTAGGGGGGGACCCGAACACCGGGGAGCTGTTTTTT; CDR3: CASSLGGDPNTGELFF
J: TRBJ1-1; V: TRBV7-2; D: TRBD1; size: once; DNA: TGTGCCAGCAGCCCGTTGACAGGGACGAACACTGAAGCTTTCTTT; CDR3: CASSPLTGTNTEAFF
J: TRBJ2-5; V: TRBV5-1; D: NA; size: NA; DNA: TGCGCCAGCAGCTTGGATCAGGGGCCCGGAGTGGATTCCCAGTACTTC; CDR3: CASSLDQGPGVDSQYF
J: TRBJ2-5; V: TRBV28; D: TRBD1; size: NA; DNA: TGTGCCAGCAGTCCCGGACAGGGGAAGGGGCTGGAGACCCAGTACTTC; CDR3: CASSPGQGKGLETQYF
J: TRBJ1-3; V: TRBV19; D: NA; size: few; DNA: TGTGCCAGTACTCGGGGGGCTGGAAACACCATATATTTT; CDR3: CASTRGAGNTIYF
J: TRBJ2-5; V: TRBV18; D: NA; size: NA; DNA: TGTGCCAGCTCAACAGGCCGGGGGACCCAGTACTTC; CDR3: CASSTGRGTQYF
J: TRBJ2-3; V: TRBV28; D: NA; size: NA; DNA: TGTGCCAGCAGCCATAGCACAGATACGCAGTATTTT; CDR3: CASSHSTDTQYF
J: TRBJ2-7; V: TRBV7-6; D: NA; size: NA; DNA: TGTGCCAGCAGCGTACGGGACATCTCCTACGAGCAGTACTTC; CDR3: CASSVRDISYEQYF
J: TRBJ2-7; V: TRBV27; D: TRBD1; size: NA; DNA: TGTGCCAGCAGTTTATTCGGACAGGACGAGCAGTACTTC; CDR3: CASSLFGQDEQYF
J: TRBJ2-5; V: TRBV5-4; D: TRBD1; size: NA; DNA: TGTGCCAGCAGCTGGGACAGGGCTATACAAGAGACCCAGTACTTC; CDR3: CASSWDRAIQETQYF
J: TRBJ1-5; V: TRBV4-2; D: NA; size: NA; DNA: TGTGCCAGCAGCCAAGGCCAAATGAGGAGCAATCAGCCCCAGCATTTT; CDR3: CASSQGQMRSNQPQHF
J: TRBJ2-7; V: TRBV28; D: NA; size: NA; DNA: TGTGCCAGCAGAACAGGGACAACCCCCTACGAGCAGTACTTC; CDR3: CASRTGTTPYEQYF
J: TRBJ2-3; V: TRBV9; D: NA; size: NA; DNA: TGTGCCAGCAGCACGACGAGGACACACACGCAGTATTTT; CDR3: CASSTTRTHTQYF
J: TRBJ1-1; V: TRBV5-5; D: NA; size: NA; DNA: TGTGCCAGCAGACCCCGCCTCCCGAACACTGAAGCTTTCTTT; CDR3: CASRPRLPNTEAFF
J: TRBJ1-6; V: TRBV28; D: TRBD1; size: NA; DNA: TGTGCCAGCAGGGGGGGACAGGGGAATTCACCCCTCCACTTT; CDR3: CASRGGQGNSPLHF
J: TRBJ2-3; V: TRBV5-6; D: TRBD2; size: NA; DNA: TGTGCCAGCAGCCCACCTGGGGGGGTTGATACGCAGTATTTT; CDR3: CASSPPGGVDTQYF